Listed below are T cell receptor beta chains from one sample, sequenced in a study of T cell responses to AZD1222 COVID-19 vaccine. The repertoire was sequenced with immunoSEQ multiplex PCR; TCRdb's copy has only in-frame clones and lacks some. The sample carries roughly 180,000 clones, around 92% recorded once. Sequencing was performed on peripheral blood, taken on day 0 of AZD1222 vaccination. All receptors derive from an adult in good health. Both conserved end residues are part of each CDR3. Fields, in order: CDR3 DNA, CDR3 protein, clone size, D gene, J gene, CDR3 length, V gene. The D gene is left open where the match is weak. Clone size is not always given. Where it is, it says once, few, many or a class for expanded clones.

CDR3 DNA: TGTGCCAGCAGTTATGGAACAAGCTCCTACAATGAGCAGTTCTTC
CDR3 protein: CASSYGTSSYNEQFF
clone size: NA
D gene: NA
J gene: TRBJ2-1
CDR3 length: 15
V gene: TRBV28

CDR3 DNA: TGTGCCAGCAAAACCAGGGGGACTACTCCCTACGAGCAGTACTTC
CDR3 protein: CASKTRGTTPYEQYF
clone size: NA
D gene: NA
J gene: TRBJ2-7
CDR3 length: 15
V gene: TRBV6-5

CDR3 DNA: TGTGCCAGCAGCTTAGCGGGACAGGCGTTCTACGAGCAGTACTTC
CDR3 protein: CASSLAGQAFYEQYF
clone size: once
D gene: TRBD1
J gene: TRBJ2-7
CDR3 length: 15
V gene: TRBV7-6

CDR3 DNA: TGTGCCAGCAGCTTTCGGACTAGCGGACCCTACGAGCAGTACTTC
CDR3 protein: CASSFRTSGPYEQYF
clone size: NA
D gene: TRBD2
J gene: TRBJ2-7
CDR3 length: 15
V gene: TRBV13

CDR3 DNA: TGTGCCAGCAGTTTACCATTGACAGGGTTGGGGCTACGAGGTCAGCCCCAGCATTTT
CDR3 protein: CASSLPLTGLGLRGQPQHF
clone size: NA
D gene: TRBD1
J gene: TRBJ1-5
CDR3 length: 19
V gene: TRBV28

CDR3 DNA: TGTGCCAGTAGTATAACTAGCGGGAGGACCACCTTCTACGAGCAGTACTTC
CDR3 protein: CASSITSGRTTFYEQYF
clone size: NA
D gene: TRBD2
J gene: TRBJ2-7
CDR3 length: 17
V gene: TRBV19

CDR3 DNA: TGTGCCATCAGTCCACGACAGGGGGCAGACTATGGCTACACCTTC
CDR3 protein: CAISPRQGADYGYTF
clone size: NA
D gene: TRBD1
J gene: TRBJ1-2
CDR3 length: 15
V gene: TRBV10-3

CDR3 DNA: TGCACCAGCAGCCCATGGGACAGCTCCTACGAGCAGTACTTC
CDR3 protein: CTSSPWDSSYEQYF
clone size: NA
D gene: NA
J gene: TRBJ2-7
CDR3 length: 14
V gene: TRBV1

CDR3 DNA: TGCGCCAGCAGCCTAGGACTAGCGGGAGGGCCGATCACAGATACGCAGTATTTT
CDR3 protein: CASSLGLAGGPITDTQYF
clone size: NA
D gene: TRBD2
J gene: TRBJ2-3
CDR3 length: 18
V gene: TRBV4-1

CDR3 DNA: TGTGCCAGCAGTTCCTTTAAGTTGAGCTCTGGAAACACCATATATTTT
CDR3 protein: CASSSFKLSSGNTIYF
clone size: NA
D gene: NA
J gene: TRBJ1-3
CDR3 length: 16
V gene: TRBV6-5

CDR3 DNA: TGTGCCTGGAAGGTGGGACTGAGAGATACGCAGTATTTT
CDR3 protein: CAWKVGLRDTQYF
clone size: NA
D gene: NA
J gene: TRBJ2-3
CDR3 length: 13
V gene: TRBV30

CDR3 DNA: TGTGCCTGGGGACAGGGGACGAATCAGCCCCAGCATTTT
CDR3 protein: CAWGQGTNQPQHF
clone size: NA
D gene: TRBD1
J gene: TRBJ1-5
CDR3 length: 13
V gene: TRBV30

CDR3 DNA: TGTGCCAGCCAGTCCCGGGCGCATAGCAATCAGCCCCAGCATTTT
CDR3 protein: CASQSRAHSNQPQHF
clone size: NA
D gene: NA
J gene: TRBJ1-5
CDR3 length: 15
V gene: TRBV28

CDR3 DNA: TGTGCTAGTGGTGACCAAACCGCCCACCCAATTGAGCAGTTCTTC
CDR3 protein: CASGDQTAHPIEQFF
clone size: NA
D gene: NA
J gene: TRBJ2-1
CDR3 length: 15
V gene: TRBV12-5

CDR3 DNA: TGTGCCAGCAGTGTCGAACGGAACACTGAAGCTTTCTTT
CDR3 protein: CASSVERNTEAFF
clone size: once
D gene: NA
J gene: TRBJ1-1
CDR3 length: 13
V gene: TRBV25-1

CDR3 DNA: TGTGCCAGCAGCTCACCCGACAGAGAGCAGTACTTC
CDR3 protein: CASSSPDREQYF
clone size: NA
D gene: NA
J gene: TRBJ2-7
CDR3 length: 12
V gene: TRBV11-2

CDR3 DNA: TGTGCCAGCAGCGGAAAACAGGGCTATGGCTACACCTTC
CDR3 protein: CASSGKQGYGYTF
clone size: NA
D gene: NA
J gene: TRBJ1-2
CDR3 length: 13
V gene: TRBV9

CDR3 DNA: TGTGCCAGCAGTCCTCGGATAAATAATTCACCCCTCCACTTT
CDR3 protein: CASSPRINNSPLHF
clone size: NA
D gene: NA
J gene: TRBJ1-6
CDR3 length: 14
V gene: TRBV27

CDR3 DNA: TGTGCCACCAACGGGGGCACCGGGGAGCTGTTTTTT
CDR3 protein: CATNGGTGELFF
clone size: NA
D gene: NA
J gene: TRBJ2-2
CDR3 length: 12
V gene: TRBV24-1

CDR3 DNA: TGTGCCAGCAGCTTGGACGGGCTAGGCTCCTACGAGCAGTACTTC
CDR3 protein: CASSLDGLGSYEQYF
clone size: NA
D gene: NA
J gene: TRBJ2-7
CDR3 length: 15
V gene: TRBV5-5

CDR3 DNA: TGTGCCAGCAGCTTGGGCGGGAGTACCTACGAGCAGTACTTC
CDR3 protein: CASSLGGSTYEQYF
clone size: NA
D gene: TRBD2
J gene: TRBJ2-7
CDR3 length: 14
V gene: TRBV5-4

CDR3 DNA: TGCGCCAGCAGGCCTCCCATCAGGAGGGAGTACAATGAGCAGTTCTTC
CDR3 protein: CASRPPIRREYNEQFF
clone size: NA
D gene: NA
J gene: TRBJ2-1
CDR3 length: 16
V gene: TRBV10-1

CDR3 DNA: TGTGCCAGCAGTGAAGCGGCAGCCTCTGGAAACACCATATATTTT
CDR3 protein: CASSEAAASGNTIYF
clone size: NA
D gene: NA
J gene: TRBJ1-3
CDR3 length: 15
V gene: TRBV6-1

CDR3 DNA: TGCGCCAGCAGCCAAGGTCGGTCAAGGGGGGGTGGTGCTTTCTTT
CDR3 protein: CASSQGRSRGGGAFF
clone size: NA
D gene: NA
J gene: TRBJ1-1
CDR3 length: 15
V gene: TRBV4-1

CDR3 DNA: TGTGCCAGCAGCCAAGGAACAGGGGGCCCGGGAAACACCATATATTTT
CDR3 protein: CASSQGTGGPGNTIYF
clone size: once
D gene: TRBD1
J gene: TRBJ1-3
CDR3 length: 16
V gene: TRBV4-2

CDR3 DNA: TGCGCCAGCAGCTTGGGGGGCGGGAGGACCACAGATACGCAGTATTTT
CDR3 protein: CASSLGGGRTTDTQYF
clone size: NA
D gene: TRBD2
J gene: TRBJ2-3
CDR3 length: 16
V gene: TRBV5-1

CDR3 DNA: TGTGCCAGCAGTGAATCGGCGACAGGTGGGGGTCAGCCCCAGCATTTT
CDR3 protein: CASSESATGGGQPQHF
clone size: few
D gene: NA
J gene: TRBJ1-5
CDR3 length: 16
V gene: TRBV6-1

CDR3 DNA: TGTGCCAGTAGTATGACGGATACGCAGTATTTT
CDR3 protein: CASSMTDTQYF
clone size: NA
D gene: NA
J gene: TRBJ2-3
CDR3 length: 11
V gene: TRBV19

CDR3 DNA: TGTGCCAGCACCCACCCCAGAGGGGATACCAACACTGAAGCTTTCTTT
CDR3 protein: CASTHPRGDTNTEAFF
clone size: NA
D gene: NA
J gene: TRBJ1-1
CDR3 length: 16
V gene: TRBV28

CDR3 DNA: TGTGCCACCAGCAGAGATCGCGGACACCACATGAACACTGAAGCTTTCTTT
CDR3 protein: CATSRDRGHHMNTEAFF
clone size: NA
D gene: NA
J gene: TRBJ1-1
CDR3 length: 17
V gene: TRBV15

CDR3 DNA: TGTGCCACCAGCAGCGATTTGGGGGTAGAGACCCAGTACTTC
CDR3 protein: CATSSDLGVETQYF
clone size: NA
D gene: NA
J gene: TRBJ2-5
CDR3 length: 14
V gene: TRBV15

CDR3 DNA: TGTGCCAGCAGTGGGGTAGGTGCGTTCATTGGCACAGATACGCAGTATTTT
CDR3 protein: CASSGVGAFIGTDTQYF
clone size: NA
D gene: NA
J gene: TRBJ2-3
CDR3 length: 17
V gene: TRBV27

CDR3 DNA: TGTGCCAGCAGCTCCCAGGGAAACACCATATATTTT
CDR3 protein: CASSSQGNTIYF
clone size: NA
D gene: NA
J gene: TRBJ1-3
CDR3 length: 12
V gene: TRBV3-1/TRBV3-2

CDR3 DNA: TGTGCCAGCAGTCATCGGACATTTGGGGCCAACGTCCTGACTTTC
CDR3 protein: CASSHRTFGANVLTF
clone size: NA
D gene: NA
J gene: TRBJ2-6
CDR3 length: 15
V gene: TRBV28

CDR3 DNA: TGCAGTGCACGACAGGGGTACGAGCAGTACTTC
CDR3 protein: CSARQGYEQYF
clone size: NA
D gene: TRBD1
J gene: TRBJ2-7
CDR3 length: 11
V gene: TRBV20-1

CDR3 DNA: TGTGCCAGCAGCCAAGAAGTAGCTCAGCCCCAGCATTTT
CDR3 protein: CASSQEVAQPQHF
clone size: NA
D gene: NA
J gene: TRBJ1-5
CDR3 length: 13
V gene: TRBV3-1/TRBV3-2

CDR3 DNA: TGTGCCAGTAGTAGACAGGGAGCAACTAATGAAAAACTGTTTTTT
CDR3 protein: CASSRQGATNEKLFF
clone size: NA
D gene: TRBD1
J gene: TRBJ1-4
CDR3 length: 15
V gene: TRBV19

CDR3 DNA: TGTGCCAGCAGCTTGGCAGTCCGGGGCTACGAGCAGTACTTC
CDR3 protein: CASSLAVRGYEQYF
clone size: NA
D gene: NA
J gene: TRBJ2-7
CDR3 length: 14
V gene: TRBV5-5

CDR3 DNA: TGTGCCAGCAGCCCCTGGACAGGGTTGAATGGCTACACCTTC
CDR3 protein: CASSPWTGLNGYTF
clone size: NA
D gene: TRBD1
J gene: TRBJ1-2
CDR3 length: 14
V gene: TRBV5-4

CDR3 DNA: TGTGCCAGCAGCTTGGCGCGGCAAAACCCCTACGAGCAGTACTTC
CDR3 protein: CASSLARQNPYEQYF
clone size: once
D gene: NA
J gene: TRBJ2-7
CDR3 length: 15
V gene: TRBV11-2

CDR3 DNA: TGTGCCTGGAGTCCAATCCATATAAAAGTTTCCGAGCAGTACTTC
CDR3 protein: CAWSPIHIKVSEQYF
clone size: NA
D gene: NA
J gene: TRBJ2-7
CDR3 length: 15
V gene: TRBV30

CDR3 DNA: TGTGCCATCAGTGAACCTATCGGGGCCCCCTACGAGCAGTACTTC
CDR3 protein: CAISEPIGAPYEQYF
clone size: NA
D gene: NA
J gene: TRBJ2-7
CDR3 length: 15
V gene: TRBV10-3

CDR3 DNA: TGTGCCAGCAGCTTAGGACGGCTCACCGGGGCCAACGTCCTGACTTTC
CDR3 protein: CASSLGRLTGANVLTF
clone size: NA
D gene: NA
J gene: TRBJ2-6
CDR3 length: 16
V gene: TRBV5-4

CDR3 DNA: TGTGCCAGCAGCTTTGGGGGTAGCAATCAGCCCCAGCATTTT
CDR3 protein: CASSFGGSNQPQHF
clone size: NA
D gene: NA
J gene: TRBJ1-5
CDR3 length: 14
V gene: TRBV5-6

CDR3 DNA: TGTGCCAGCAGCCAAGTTGGCCACCCGGGACAGGGGGACGAAAAACTGTTTTTT
CDR3 protein: CASSQVGHPGQGDEKLFF
clone size: NA
D gene: TRBD1
J gene: TRBJ1-4
CDR3 length: 18
V gene: TRBV3-1/TRBV3-2

CDR3 DNA: TGTGCCAGCAGCCACAGGCGCCTCTTCCCCCCAGATACGCAGTATTTT
CDR3 protein: CASSHRRLFPPDTQYF
clone size: few
D gene: NA
J gene: TRBJ2-3
CDR3 length: 16
V gene: TRBV3-1/TRBV3-2

CDR3 DNA: TGTGCCGCCCAACAAGGGAGGCCGACCGGGGAGCTGTTTTTT
CDR3 protein: CAAQQGRPTGELFF
clone size: NA
D gene: NA
J gene: TRBJ2-2
CDR3 length: 14
V gene: TRBV10-3

CDR3 DNA: TGTGCCAGCGGGAGCACGGCTAGCGGGGATCAGGGGGTCTCCGGGGAGCTGTTTTTT
CDR3 protein: CASGSTASGDQGVSGELFF
clone size: NA
D gene: TRBD2
J gene: TRBJ2-2
CDR3 length: 19
V gene: TRBV2

CDR3 DNA: TGTGCCAGCAGTTTTCTCCCCTCGGAGAGGGCAGACAATGAGCAGTTCTTC
CDR3 protein: CASSFLPSERADNEQFF
clone size: NA
D gene: NA
J gene: TRBJ2-1
CDR3 length: 17
V gene: TRBV27

CDR3 DNA: TGCGCCAGCAGCTGGGGACAGGGTGGAGATGGCTACACCTTC
CDR3 protein: CASSWGQGGDGYTF
clone size: NA
D gene: TRBD1
J gene: TRBJ1-2
CDR3 length: 14
V gene: TRBV5-1

CDR3 DNA: TGTGCCAGCAGTGAAGGCCCAGCGGGAGCCAATGAGCAGTTCTTC
CDR3 protein: CASSEGPAGANEQFF
clone size: few
D gene: TRBD2
J gene: TRBJ2-1
CDR3 length: 15
V gene: TRBV25-1

CDR3 DNA: TGTGCCAGCAGTGAATATGCAGGGATCCAGCCCCAGCATTTT
CDR3 protein: CASSEYAGIQPQHF
clone size: NA
D gene: NA
J gene: TRBJ1-5
CDR3 length: 14
V gene: TRBV6-1

CDR3 DNA: TGTGCCAGCAGCTTGGGAAGCAATCAGCCCCAGCATTTT
CDR3 protein: CASSLGSNQPQHF
clone size: NA
D gene: NA
J gene: TRBJ1-5
CDR3 length: 13
V gene: TRBV5-5

CDR3 DNA: TGTGCCAGCAGCCCCCTCAGCGGAGAAGAGACCCAGTACTTC
CDR3 protein: CASSPLSGEETQYF
clone size: NA
D gene: NA
J gene: TRBJ2-5
CDR3 length: 14
V gene: TRBV4-2